The sequence of this TCR beta chain was determined in a study of shared clonotypes between healthy human individuals. About the research overall: Ranging from 18 to 49 in age, donors were two women and three men.

V shed 5 bases, J shed 6 bases, and the junction held 4 bases outside the gene matches. The CDR3 is 12 residues long. Germline V gives CDR1 SGHRS, CDR2 YFSETQ. Study outcomes and limitations: Several donors held 4.5% to 5% of naive CD4 clonotypes in common. Investigators expected sequencing depth to affect clonotype sharing among donors.

As for this clone: The antigen is unknown.

Method: immunoSEQ multiplex PCR; TCRdb's copy keeps in-frame clones and lacks some. The sample carries roughly 650,000 clones, 95% to 97% recorded once. Naive CD8 cells lacked CD45RO, underwent positive selection for CCR7 and left out terminally differentiated effector memory CD45RA+ cells. Sequencing was done on a sample of naive CD8+ T cells sorted from blood. This sequence joins TRBV5-1 and TRBJ2-7; the match to TRBD1 covers 8 bases. The origin of this receptor is a woman aged 25 to 39 in good health. CDR3 in amino acids: CASSSTGAEQYF. CDR3 bases: TGCGCCAGCAGTTCGACAGGGGCCGAGCAGTACTTC.